This passage covers 20 T cell receptor beta chains from one sample sequenced in a study of Graves' ophthalmopathy and Graves' hyperthyroidism. Beta-chain TCR CDR3 regions were amplified from RNA transcripts. The library came from an HTBI-primed first-round RT-PCR and a second-round multiplex PCR. TCRdb passed the multiplex PCR reads through MiXCR, listing each CDR3 protein once. In the table there are over a million distinct CDR3 sequences, 35% to 40% of which are singletons. Sample: peripheral blood or thyroid tissue (not recorded which). The receptor source for this set is an adult man with Graves' hyperthyroidism.

This clonotype was detected ten times or more. CDR3 sequence reads: CASSVSAEAFF. The CDR3 DNA reads as TGTGCCAGCAGCGTGAGCGCTGAAGCTTTCTTT. The chain couples TRBV11-2 to TRBJ1-1; D gene unclear. The CDR3 consists of 11 residues. Trimming shortened V by 5 bases and J by 6 bases, and 7 bases separated the two germline ends. The germline V gene has CDR1 SGHAT and CDR2 FQNNGV.

The rearrangement joins TRBV7-8 to TRBJ1-2; D is unclear. Trimming removed 4 bases from V and 4 bases from J, with 13 bases in between. Germline CDR1 SGHVS, CDR2 FQNEAQ. The CDR3 covers 14 residues. CDR3 amino acids: CASSSSRGGYGYTF. For the CDR3, the DNA is TGTGCCAGCAGCTCCAGCCGGGGTGGCTATGGCTACACCTTC.

In its sample, this clonotype was seen a few times. The J gene is TRBJ2-2, the V gene TRBV9; D is unresolved. Trimming pared 0 bases from V and 6 bases from J, leaving 15 bases between. This CDR3 is 16 amino acids long. Germline CDR1 reads SGDLS; CDR2 reads YYNGEE. CDR3: CASSVGFGPSAGELFF. The CDR3 nucleotides read TGTGCCAGCAGCGTAGGGTTTGGGCCCAGCGCCGGGGAGCTGTTTTTT.

The chain joins TRBV5-1 to TRBJ2-2, with D possibly TRBD2 on 5 matching bases. The CDR3 contains 16 residues. With 4 bases removed from V and 5 bases from J, the gap between germline ends came to 18 bases. The germline CDR1 and CDR2 sequences are SGHRS and YFSETQ. The CDR3 DNA follows: TGCGCCAGCAGCGTCCCCCGTGGCGGGTTTACCGGGGAGCTGTTTTTT. It is translated as CASSVPRGGFTGELFF.

The chain employs TRBV4-3 and TRBJ1-5; D is unclear. This CDR3 region has 15 residues. V was shortened by 0 bases and J by 6 bases, with 12 bases between the two germline ends. Germline lookup yields CDR1 LGHNA and CDR2 YSLEER. The CDR3 sequence is CASSQEPGSGQPQHF. CDR3 DNA: TGCGCCAGCAGCCAAGAACCGGGGTCCGGTCAGCCCCAGCATTTT.

The chain couples TRBV5-6 to TRBJ2-5; 7 bases line up with TRBD2. Germline values: CDR1 SGHDT, CDR2 YYEEEE. With V trimmed by 3 bases and J by 4 bases, 15 bases remained unmatched. The CDR3 contains 17 residues. CDR3 coding DNA: TGTGCCAGCAGCTCAGCGGACGGGGGGAATGTAGGAGAGACCCAGTACTTC. Amino acid sequence: CASSSADGGNVGETQYF.

This chain links TRBV10-3 with TRBJ2-7, with 8 bases lining up with TRBD2. Germline trimming cut 10 bases from V and 0 bases from J; bases unmatched to any gene: 11. This CDR3 has 15 residues. The germline CDR1 and CDR2 sequences are ENHRY and SYGVKD. The CDR3, as DNA: TGTGCCAGCACTCGACTAGCGCCTGACTCCTACGAGCAGTACTTC. The encoded protein is CASTRLAPDSYEQYF.

The sample holds many counts of this clonotype. This chain joins TRBV7-8 and TRBJ1-5; D not certain. Trimming took 5 bases from V and 4 from J, leaving 6 bases between them. Per germline, CDR1 SGHVS and CDR2 FQNEAQ. The CDR3 covers 12 residues. The CDR3 DNA sequence: TGTGCCAGCAGCCGACAAAATCAGCCCCAGCATTTT. This encodes CASSRQNQPQHF.

This clonotype occurred many times. The J gene is TRBJ1-2, the V gene TRBV12-3 or TRBV12-4; possibly TRBD1 for D (5 bases). V lost 6 bases and J 2 bases, leaving 10 bases between the germline ends. The CDR3 spans 13 residues. The CDR3 region is CASSPDTNYGYTF. CDR3 sequence (DNA): TGTGCCAGCAGCCCGGACACCAACTATGGCTACACCTTC.

This chain uses TRBV7-9 with TRBJ1-5, with TRBD1 matching 7 bases. Germline V gene lookup returns CDR1 SEHNR and CDR2 FQNEAQ (reference sequence). CDR3 length equals 14 residues. With V trimmed by 6 bases and J by 0 bases, 2 bases remained unmatched. CDR3 sequence (DNA): TGTGCCAGCAGACAGGGGTTTAGCAATCAGCCCCAGCATTTT. It specifies CASRQGFSNQPQHF.

CDR3 coding DNA: TGTGCCAGCAGCGACTCTAAAGGAGAGGCTTTCTTT. Residues: CASSDSKGEAFF. This chain connects TRBV3-1 to TRBJ1-1; no definite D call. The CDR3 loop spans 12 amino acids. V lost 5 bases, J lost 11 bases, and 15 bases lay in between. The germline V gene has CDR1 LGHDT and CDR2 YNNKEL (reference sequence).

Here the CDR3 DNA reads TGTGCCAGCAGCTTGACGCAGGGGTACACCGGGGAGCTGTTTTTT. It is translated as CASSLTQGYTGELFF. The genes are TRBV7-9 and TRBJ2-2, with D possibly being TRBD1 (6 bases). The CDR3 has 15 residues. Trimming took off 3 bases at V and 3 bases at J, with 11 bases between the two ends. Germline loops: CDR1 SEHNR, CDR2 FQNEAQ (reference sequence).

Many counts were recorded for this clonotype. The J gene is TRBJ2-5, the V gene TRBV7-2; no clear D. Germline V CDR1 and CDR2: SGHTA, FQGNSA. This CDR3 is 13 amino acids long. Trimming removed 2 bases at V and 7 bases at J, with 11 bases between. CDR3 bases: TGTGCCAGCAGCTTAAGTATCCCGGGGACCCAGTACTTC. It yields the protein CASSLSIPGTQYF. Drawing the rest from reference TRBV7-2 and TRBJ2-5, the complete variable domain is GAGVSQSPSNKVTEKGKDVELRCDPISGHTALYWYRQSLGQGLEFLIYFQGNSAPDKSGLPSDRFSAERTGGSVSTLTIQRTQQEDSAVYLCASSLSIPGTQYFGPGTRLLVL.

This clonotype was observed many times. The chain joins TRBV19 to TRBJ1-5; a possible D gene is TRBD1 (6 bases). The V gene lost 3 bases and the J gene lost 6 bases, with 18 bases spanning the gap. The germline V gene has CDR1 LNHDA and CDR2 SQIVND (reference sequence). The CDR3 has 16 amino acids. The CDR3 region is CASSMVMDSWGQPQHF. CDR3 nucleotides: TGTGCCAGTAGTATGGTTATGGACAGTTGGGGTCAGCCCCAGCATTTT.

In regard to this clonotype: This could be a read error, since a much larger clone is one nucleotide away. The missing conserved phenylalanine or tryptophan at the end of this CDR3 makes a read error likely. This chain uses TRBV5-6 with TRBJ2-7; 7 positions agree with TRBD1. This CDR3 comprises 15 residues. Germline V gene data show CDR1 as SGHDT and CDR2 as YYEEEE. The V gene end was trimmed by 2 bases and the J gene end by 5 bases; junction bases not matched to a gene: 10. The CDR3: CASSFPSTGIHEQYL. The CDR3 region has the DNA TGTGCCAGCAGCTTCCCTTCGACAGGGATCCACGAGCAGTACCTC.

This clonotype was seen only a few times. The rearrangement joins TRBV12-3 or TRBV12-4 to TRBJ2-2; a possible D gene is TRBD2 (5 bases). V was clipped by 2 bases and J by 10 bases, with 11 bases between them. CDR3 length: 13 amino acids. For the CDR3, the DNA is TGTGCCAGCAGTTTAAGGACTGGAGAGGAGCTGTTTTTT. Translated: CASSLRTGEELFF.

This clonotype was detected ten times or more. The V call is TRBV28, the J call TRBJ1-6; D is possibly TRBD1 (6 bases). Between the trimmed V and J ends, which lost 3 bases and 10 bases, there was a span of 16 bases. Germline loops: CDR1 MDHEN, CDR2 SYDVKM. The CDR3 contains 15 residues. The CDR3 sequence is CASSLGPGVGSPLHF. The CDR3 DNA reads TGTGCCAGCAGTTTGGGGCCAGGGGTTGGGTCACCCCTCCACTTT. The entire variable domain, with the rest obtained from reference TRBV28 and TRBJ1-6, is as follows: DVKVTQSSRYLVKRTGEKVFLECVQDMDHENMFWYRQDPGLGLRLIYFSYDVKMKEKGDIPEGYSVSREKKERFSLILESASTNQTSMYLCASSLGPGVGSPLHFGNGTRLTVT.

This clonotype was recorded many times. At one end, the junction sequence differs from germline, possibly due to a read error. The chain employs TRBV5-1 and TRBJ2-2; TRBD2 aligns across 7 bases. This CDR3 has 15 residues. Germline CDR1 and CDR2: SGHRS and YFSETQ. CDR3: CASSLAGENTGELFF. The CDR3 bases are TGTGCCAGCAGCTTGGCGGGGGAGAACACCGGGGAGCTGTTTTTT.

There are many counts of this clonotype. The V call is TRBV7-9, the J call TRBJ2-5; D gene uncertain. The CDR3 is 13 amino acids. Deletions cut 8 bases from V and 1 base from J, with 11 bases between. Looked up from germline, CDR1 is SEHNR and CDR2 is FQNEAQ (reference sequence). CDR3 DNA: TGTGCCAGCCTTAGTCAGTCCCAAGAGACCCAGTACTTC. It codes for CASLSQSQETQYF.

A note on this clonotype: This may be a read error, as it is one base from a much larger clone. The chain carries TRBV10-3 and TRBJ1-6; 7 bases agree with TRBD1. The germline CDR1 and CDR2 sequences are ENHRY and SYGVKD. V gave up 6 bases and J gave up 9 bases; unmatched junction bases: 11. The CDR3 loop spans 15 amino acids. CDR3 coding DNA: TGTGCCATCAGACCACCGACAGGGAAAAGTTCACCCCTCCACTTT. It codes for CAIRPPTGKSSPLHF.